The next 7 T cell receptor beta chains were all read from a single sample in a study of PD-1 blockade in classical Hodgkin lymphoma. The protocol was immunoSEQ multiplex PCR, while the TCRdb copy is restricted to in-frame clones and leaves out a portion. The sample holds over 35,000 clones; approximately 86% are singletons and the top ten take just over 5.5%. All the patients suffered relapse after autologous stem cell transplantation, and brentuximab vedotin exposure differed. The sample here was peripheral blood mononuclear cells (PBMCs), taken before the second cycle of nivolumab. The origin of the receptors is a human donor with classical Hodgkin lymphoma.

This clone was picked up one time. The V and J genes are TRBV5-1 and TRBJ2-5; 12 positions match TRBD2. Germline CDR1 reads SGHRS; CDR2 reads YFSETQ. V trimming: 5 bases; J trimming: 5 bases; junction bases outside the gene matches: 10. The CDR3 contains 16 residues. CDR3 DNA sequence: TGCGCCAGCAGGTTTCTAGCGGGGGGGCCCAGTGAGACCCAGTACTTC. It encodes CASRFLAGGPSETQYF.

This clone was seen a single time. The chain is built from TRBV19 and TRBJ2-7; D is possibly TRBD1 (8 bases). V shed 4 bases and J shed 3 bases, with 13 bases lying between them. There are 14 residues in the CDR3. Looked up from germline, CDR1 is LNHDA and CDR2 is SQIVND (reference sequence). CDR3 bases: TGTGCCAGTAGTAAACAGGGGGGGATCTACGAGCAGTACTTC. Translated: CASSKQGGIYEQYF.

Here the CDR3 DNA reads TGTGCCAGCAGGAGGACGGGGACTAGGGACTATGGCTACACCTTC. Protein sequence: CASRRTGTRDYGYTF. This chain connects TRBV28 to TRBJ1-2; D perhaps matches TRBD1 (5 bases). The CDR3 runs 15 residues. The V and J ends lost 6 bases and 3 bases respectively, with 17 bases between them. The V gene's germline CDR1 is MDHEN and CDR2 SYDVKM.

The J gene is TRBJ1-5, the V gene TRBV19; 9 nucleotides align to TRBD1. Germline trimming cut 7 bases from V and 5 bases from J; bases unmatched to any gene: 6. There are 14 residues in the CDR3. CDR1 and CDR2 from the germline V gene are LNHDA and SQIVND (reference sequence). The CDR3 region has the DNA TGTGCCAGTAATCCAGACAGGGGGGATCAGCCCCAGCATTTT. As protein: CASNPDRGDQPQHF.

CDR3 nucleotides: TGTGCCAGCAGCGGAGCGGGGGCAACGGGCAATGAGCAGTTCTTC. It yields the protein CASSGAGATGNEQFF. The rearrangement uses TRBV5-6 and TRBJ2-1; TRBD2 matches at 8 bases. This CDR3 has 15 residues. The junction had 9 bases not matched to a gene; V was cut back by 4 bases and J by 6 bases. The germline V gene has CDR1 SGHDT and CDR2 YYEEEE.

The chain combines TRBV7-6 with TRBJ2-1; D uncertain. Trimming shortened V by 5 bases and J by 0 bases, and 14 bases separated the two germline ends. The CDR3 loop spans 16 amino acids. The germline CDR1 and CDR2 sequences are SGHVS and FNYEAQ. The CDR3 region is CASSPGFSSSYNEQFF. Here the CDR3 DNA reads TGTGCCAGCAGCCCTGGTTTCTCGAGCTCCTACAATGAGCAGTTCTTC.

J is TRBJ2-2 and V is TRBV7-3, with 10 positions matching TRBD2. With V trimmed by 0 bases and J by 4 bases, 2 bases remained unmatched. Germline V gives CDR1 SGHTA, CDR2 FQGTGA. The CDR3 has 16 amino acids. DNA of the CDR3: TGTGCCAGCAGCTTAACCGGACTAGCGGCCACCGGGGAGCTGTTTTTT. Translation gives CASSLTGLAATGELFF.